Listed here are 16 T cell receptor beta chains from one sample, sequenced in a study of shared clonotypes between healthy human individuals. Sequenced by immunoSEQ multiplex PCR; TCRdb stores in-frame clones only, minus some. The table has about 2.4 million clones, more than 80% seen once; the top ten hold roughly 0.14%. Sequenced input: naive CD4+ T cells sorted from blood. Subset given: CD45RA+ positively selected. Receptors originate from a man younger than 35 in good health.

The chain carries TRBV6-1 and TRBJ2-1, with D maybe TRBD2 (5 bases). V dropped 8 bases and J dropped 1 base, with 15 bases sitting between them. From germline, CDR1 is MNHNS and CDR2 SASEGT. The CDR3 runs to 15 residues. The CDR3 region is CASVTSGKSYNEQFF. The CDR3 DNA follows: TGTGCCAGCGTAACCAGCGGAAAGTCCTACAATGAGCAGTTCTTC.

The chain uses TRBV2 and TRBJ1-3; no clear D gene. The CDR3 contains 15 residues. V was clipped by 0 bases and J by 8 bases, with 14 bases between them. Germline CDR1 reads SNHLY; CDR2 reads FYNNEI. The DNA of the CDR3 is TGTGCCAGCAGTGAAGCCCTGAAGGGTAGGGACACCATATATTTT. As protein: CASSEALKGRDTIYF. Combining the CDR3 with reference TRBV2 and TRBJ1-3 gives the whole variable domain EPEVTQTPSHQVTQMGQEVILRCVPISNHLYFYWYRQILGQKVEFLVSFYNNEISEKSEIFDDQFSVERPDGSNFTLKIRSTKLEDSAMYFCASSEALKGRDTIYFGEGSWLTVV.

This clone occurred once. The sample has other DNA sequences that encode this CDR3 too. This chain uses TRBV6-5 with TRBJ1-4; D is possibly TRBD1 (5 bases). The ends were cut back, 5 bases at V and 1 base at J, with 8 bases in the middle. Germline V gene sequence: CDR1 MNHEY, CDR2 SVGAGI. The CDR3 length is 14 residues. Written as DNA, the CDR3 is TGTGCCAGCAGTCCCGGGGGAACTAATGAAAAACTGTTTTTT. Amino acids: CASSPGGTNEKLFF.

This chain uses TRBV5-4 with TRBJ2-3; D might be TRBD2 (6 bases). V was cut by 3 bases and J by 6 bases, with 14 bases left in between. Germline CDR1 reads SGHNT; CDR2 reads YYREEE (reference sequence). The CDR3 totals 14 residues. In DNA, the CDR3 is TGTGCCAGCAGCTCGGGACTGGAGGTCGATACGCAGTATTTT. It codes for CASSSGLEVDTQYF. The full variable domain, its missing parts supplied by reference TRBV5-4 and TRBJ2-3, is ETGVTQSPTHLIKTRGQQVTLRCSSQSGHNTVSWYQQALGQGPQFIFQYYREEENGRGNFPPRFSGLQFPNYSSELNVNALELDDSALYLCASSSGLEVDTQYFGPGTRLTVL.

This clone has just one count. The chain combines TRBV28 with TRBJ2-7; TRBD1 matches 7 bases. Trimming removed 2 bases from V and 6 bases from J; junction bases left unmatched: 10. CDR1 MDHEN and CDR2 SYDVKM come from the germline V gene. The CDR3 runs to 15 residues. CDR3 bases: TGTGCCAGCAGTTTACCCCAGACAGGGATCGGCGAGCAGTACTTC. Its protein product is CASSLPQTGIGEQYF.

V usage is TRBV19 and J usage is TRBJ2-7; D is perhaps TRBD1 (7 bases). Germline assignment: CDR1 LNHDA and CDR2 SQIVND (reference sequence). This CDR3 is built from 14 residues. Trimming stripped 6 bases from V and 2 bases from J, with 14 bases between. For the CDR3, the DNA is TGTGCCAGTAGCCGTCAGGGGGGCACCTACGAGCAGTACTTC. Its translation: CASSRQGGTYEQYF.

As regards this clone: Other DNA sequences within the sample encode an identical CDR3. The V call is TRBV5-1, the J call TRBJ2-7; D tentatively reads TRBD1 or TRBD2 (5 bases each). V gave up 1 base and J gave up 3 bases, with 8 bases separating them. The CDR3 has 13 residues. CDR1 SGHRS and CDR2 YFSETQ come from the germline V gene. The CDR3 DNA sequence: TGCGCCAGCAGCTTGCAGGGAGACTACGAGCAGTACTTC. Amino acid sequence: CASSLQGDYEQYF.

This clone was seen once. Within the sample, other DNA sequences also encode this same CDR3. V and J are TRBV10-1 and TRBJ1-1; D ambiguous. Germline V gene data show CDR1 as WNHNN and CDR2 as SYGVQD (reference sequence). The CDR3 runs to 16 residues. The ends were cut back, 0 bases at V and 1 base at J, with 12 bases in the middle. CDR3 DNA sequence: TGCGCCAGCAGTGAGTCGAAGAGGGCTGCGAACACTGAAGCTTTCTTT. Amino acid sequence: CASSESKRAANTEAFF.

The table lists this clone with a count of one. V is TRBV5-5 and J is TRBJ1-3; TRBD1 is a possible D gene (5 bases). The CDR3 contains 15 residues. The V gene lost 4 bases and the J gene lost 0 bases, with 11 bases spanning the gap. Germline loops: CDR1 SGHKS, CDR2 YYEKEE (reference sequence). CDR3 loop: CASSEGRSSGNTIYF. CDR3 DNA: TGTGCCAGCAGCGAGGGACGGAGCTCTGGAAACACCATATATTTT.

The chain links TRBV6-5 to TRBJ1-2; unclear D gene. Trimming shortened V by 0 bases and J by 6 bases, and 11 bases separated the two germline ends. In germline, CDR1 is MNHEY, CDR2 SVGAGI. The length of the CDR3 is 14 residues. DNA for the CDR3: TGTGCCAGCAGTTACTCAGCAGCCGGAAATGGCTACACCTTC. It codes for CASSYSAAGNGYTF.

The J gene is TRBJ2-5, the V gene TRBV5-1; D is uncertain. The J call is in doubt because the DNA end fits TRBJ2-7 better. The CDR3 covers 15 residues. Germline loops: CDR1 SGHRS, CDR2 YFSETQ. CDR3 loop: CASSLGRGRAYEQYF. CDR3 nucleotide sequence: TGCGCCAGCAGCTTAGGACGAGGTCGGGCCTACGAGCAGTACTTC.

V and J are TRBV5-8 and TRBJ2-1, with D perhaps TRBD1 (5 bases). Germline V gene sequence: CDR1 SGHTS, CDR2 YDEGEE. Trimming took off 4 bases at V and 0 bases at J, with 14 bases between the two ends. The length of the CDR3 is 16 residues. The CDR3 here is CASSNTGVSSYNEQFF. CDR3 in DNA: TGTGCCAGCAGCAACACAGGTGTAAGCTCCTACAATGAGCAGTTCTTC. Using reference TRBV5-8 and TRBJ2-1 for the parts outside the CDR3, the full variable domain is EAGVTQSPTHLIKTRGQQATLRCSPISGHTSVYWYQQALGLGLQFLLWYDEGEERNRGNFPPRFSGRQFPNYSSELNVNALELEDSALYLCASSNTGVSSYNEQFFGPGTRLTVL.

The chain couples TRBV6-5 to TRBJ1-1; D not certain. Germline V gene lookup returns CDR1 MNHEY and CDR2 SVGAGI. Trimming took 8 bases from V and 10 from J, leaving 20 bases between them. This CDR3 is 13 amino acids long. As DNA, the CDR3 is TGTGCCAGCGGAGATGCGGTCTGGGTGGGAGCTTTCTTT. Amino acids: CASGDAVWVGAFF.

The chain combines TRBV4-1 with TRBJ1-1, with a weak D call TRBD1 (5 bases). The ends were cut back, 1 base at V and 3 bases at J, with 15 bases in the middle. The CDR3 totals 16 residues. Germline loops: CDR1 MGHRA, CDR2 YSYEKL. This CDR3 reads CASSQVAGSVDTEAFF. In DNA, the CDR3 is TGCGCCAGCAGCCAAGTGGCAGGGTCCGTGGACACTGAAGCTTTCTTT.

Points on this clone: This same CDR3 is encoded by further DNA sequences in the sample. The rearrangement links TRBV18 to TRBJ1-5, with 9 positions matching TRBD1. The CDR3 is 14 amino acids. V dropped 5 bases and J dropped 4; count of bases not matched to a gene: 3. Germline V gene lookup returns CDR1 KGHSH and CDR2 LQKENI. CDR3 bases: TGTGCCAGCTCATCGACAGGGGGAAATCAGCCCCAGCATTTT. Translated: CASSSTGGNQPQHF.

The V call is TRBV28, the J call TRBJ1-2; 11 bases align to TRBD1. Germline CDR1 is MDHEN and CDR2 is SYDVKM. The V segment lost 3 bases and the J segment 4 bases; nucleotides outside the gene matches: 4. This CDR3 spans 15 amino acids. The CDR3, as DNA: TGTGCCAGCAGTTTTCCCGGGACAGGGGGCTATGGCTACACCTTC. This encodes CASSFPGTGGYGYTF.